Shown below are 26 T cell receptor beta chains from a single sample sequenced in a study of T-cell reconstitution after alpha-beta-depleted transplantation in children. The TCRbeta library was prepared with unique molecular identifiers. TCRdb re-called the PCR reads with MiXCR, one entry per CDR3 protein. The repertoire has 190,000 or so distinct CDR3 sequences, more than 6.5% of them found once; the top ten carry 3% to 3.5%. Sequencing was performed on PBMCs from the stem cell graft donor, taken from the stem cell graft. These receptors were taken from a human donor who donated a stem cell graft to a child with Wiskott-Aldrich syndrome.

This clonotype has only a few counts. The chain is built from TRBV7-2 and TRBJ2-7; no definite D call. The CDR3 spans 13 residues. Germline CDR1 is SGHTA and CDR2 is FQGNSA. V shed 1 base and J shed 7 bases, with 11 bases lying between them. CDR3 DNA: TGTGCCAGCAGCTTAGTGGGTGATCGGGAGCAGTACTTC. It yields the protein CASSLVGDREQYF. Combining the CDR3 with reference TRBV7-2 and TRBJ2-7 gives the whole variable domain GAGVSQSPSNKVTEKGKDVELRCDPISGHTALYWYRQSLGQGLEFLIYFQGNSAPDKSGLPSDRFSAERTGGSVSTLTIQRTQQEDSAVYLCASSLVGDREQYFGPGTRLTVT.

To note about this clonotype: At one end the junction does not follow the germline gene, possibly because of a read error. The chain combines TRBV20-1 with TRBJ2-1; 8 nucleotides line up with TRBD2. CDR1 DFQATT and CDR2 SNEGSKA come from the germline V gene (reference sequence). The length of the CDR3 is 17 residues. The CDR3 DNA follows: TGCTGTGCTAGAGATCTAGAGCGGGAGAACCCTTTGAATGAGCAGTTCTTC. Translated, it gives CCARDLERENPLNEQFF.

This chain uses TRBV7-2 with TRBJ2-2, with 15 positions matching TRBD2. This CDR3 comprises 17 residues. The junction had 3 bases not matched to a gene; V was cut back by 5 bases and J by 2 bases. The germline CDR1 and CDR2 sequences are SGHTA and FQGNSA. This chain's CDR3 is CASSRTSGGANTGELFF. CDR3 nucleotide sequence: TGTGCCAGCAGCCGGACTAGCGGGGGGGCCAACACCGGGGAGCTGTTTTTT.

This clonotype was recorded at least ten times. The CDR3 loop is CASSDPKEQFF. The CDR3 nucleotides read TGTGCCAGCAGCGACCCCAAGGAGCAGTTCTTC. The chain links TRBV9 to TRBJ2-1, with no clear D. Germline CDR1 SGDLS, CDR2 YYNGEE. Deletions cut 3 bases from V and 10 bases from J, with 8 bases between. The CDR3 runs to 11 residues.

In this sample, this clonotype turned up many times. The rearrangement uses TRBV12-3 or TRBV12-4 and TRBJ2-7; D might be TRBD1 or TRBD2, each matching 5 bases. The CDR3 contains 16 residues. Trimming took 1 base from V and 3 from J, leaving 16 bases between them. This CDR3 reads CASSLEMSGRRYEQYF. CDR3 DNA: TGTGCCAGCAGTTTAGAGATGTCGGGACGGCGCTACGAGCAGTACTTC.

This clonotype was seen ten or more times. The J gene is TRBJ2-7, the V gene TRBV6-1; no firm D call. From germline, CDR1 is MNHNS and CDR2 SASEGT. V was clipped by 6 bases and J by 0 bases, with 21 bases between them. The CDR3 spans 17 residues. CDR3 sequence reads: CASRKIPGQDSSYEQYF. The CDR3, as DNA: TGTGCCAGCAGAAAAATCCCTGGGCAGGATAGCTCCTACGAGCAGTACTTC.

With regard to this clonotype: Given a much more abundant clone one base away, this may be a read error. The chain recombines TRBV7-9 with TRBJ2-7, with 8 bases aligning to TRBD1. Looked up from germline, CDR1 is SEHNR and CDR2 is FQNEAQ (reference sequence). V gave up 2 bases and J gave up 8 bases; unmatched junction bases: 8. The CDR3 is made up of 14 amino acids. CDR3 DNA sequence: TGTGCCAGCAGCTTACTTGGACAGGGCAGCAAGCAGTACTTC. Translated: CASSLLGQGSKQYF. Based on the CDR3 plus reference TRBV7-9 and TRBJ2-7, the full variable domain is DTGVSQNPRHKITKRGQNVTFRCDPISEHNRLYWYRQTLGQGPEFLTYFQNEAQLEKSRLLSDRFSAERPKGSFSTLEIQRTEQGDSAMYLCASSLLGQGSKQYFGPGTRLTVT.

This clonotype was seen a few times. This sequence joins TRBV3-1 and TRBJ2-7; 7 nucleotides align to TRBD2. The germline gives CDR1 LGHDT, CDR2 YNNKEL (reference sequence). CDR3 length equals 15 residues. With V trimmed by 0 bases and J by 5 bases, 7 bases remained unmatched. The CDR3 sequence: CASSQDRGSLNEQYF. The CDR3 nucleotides are TGTGCCAGCAGCCAAGATCGCGGGAGCCTCAACGAGCAGTACTTC.

The chain joins TRBV20-1 to TRBJ2-1; D may be TRBD2 (6 bases). The V end was cut by 0 bases, the J end by 7 bases, with 16 bases between. The CDR3 extends over 15 amino acids. Germline values: CDR1 DFQATT, CDR2 SNEGSKA (reference sequence). CDR3 DNA: TGCAGTGCTAGAGATGGGAACGGGAGCGAGAATGAGCAGTTCTTC. Amino acids: CSARDGNGSENEQFF.

At least ten counts were recorded for this clonotype. The chain carries TRBV15 and TRBJ2-3, with D maybe TRBD1 (5 bases). Per the germline V gene, CDR1 is LNHNV and CDR2 is YYDKDF (reference sequence). V was clipped by 5 bases and J by 2 bases, with 11 bases between them. This CDR3 spans 14 amino acids. Written as DNA, the CDR3 is TGTGCCACCAGCGTCAGGGCGAACACAGATACGCAGTATTTT. As protein: CATSVRANTDTQYF.

Here the CDR3 DNA reads TGCGCCAGCACATCAGCCAGGGGGTACTCCTACGAGCAGTACTTC. Amino acid sequence: CASTSARGYSYEQYF. This sequence joins TRBV5-1 and TRBJ2-7; 7 bases fit TRBD1. The CDR3 extends over 15 amino acids. CDR1 SGHRS and CDR2 YFSETQ come from the germline V gene. The V gene end was trimmed by 6 bases and the J gene end by 0 bases; junction bases not matched to a gene: 9.

A few counts support this clonotype. The CDR3 DNA is TGTGCCAGCAATGCAGAGGGTTACAATCAGCCCCAGCATTTT. It encodes CASNAEGYNQPQHF. The chain couples TRBV6-1 to TRBJ1-5; D is undetermined. Germline CDR1 is MNHNS and CDR2 is SASEGT. Trimming stripped 7 bases from V and 3 bases from J, with 13 bases between. This CDR3 contains 14 residues.

The chain carries TRBV5-1 and TRBJ2-7; D unclear. The CDR3 length is 13 residues. Germline V gene lookup returns CDR1 SGHRS and CDR2 YFSETQ. Trimming pared 7 bases from V and 5 bases from J, leaving 16 bases between. The CDR3 is CASGPGYRDEQYF. CDR3 nucleotides: TGCGCCAGCGGCCCCGGATATCGGGACGAGCAGTACTTC.

The sample holds many counts of this clonotype. The rearrangement joins TRBV24-1 to TRBJ2-1; no clear D gene. CDR3 size: 12 residues. The V gene's germline CDR1 is KGHDR and CDR2 SFDVKD. The germline V and J ends were trimmed by 5 bases and 6 bases, with 7 bases remaining between them. CDR3 nucleotide sequence: TGTGCCACCAGTGGCGGATTCAATGAGCAGTTCTTC. Translated: CATSGGFNEQFF.

This clonotype was detected ten times or more. V is TRBV6-5 and J is TRBJ1-1, with TRBD1 identical over 8 bases. J gave up 3 bases and V 5 bases, and 5 bases lay outside the gene matches. Per the germline V gene, CDR1 is MNHEY and CDR2 is SVGAGI. There are 14 residues in the CDR3. The CDR3 DNA reads as TGTGCCAGCAGTAGACAGGGGAGGGACACTGAAGCTTTCTTT. Its translation is CASSRQGRDTEAFF.

V gene TRBV30 combines with J gene TRBJ2-1; D is perhaps TRBD1 or TRBD2 (5 bases each). Trimming removed 2 bases at V and 4 bases at J, with 24 bases between. CDR1 and CDR2 (germline): GTSNPN, SVGIG (reference sequence). The length of the CDR3 is 18 residues. For the CDR3, the DNA is TGTGCCTGGAGTCCCAGAGCCGGGACCCCCATTTGGTACAATGAGCAGTTCTTC. This sequence encodes CAWSPRAGTPIWYNEQFF. Supplemented by reference TRBV30 and TRBJ2-1, the full variable domain reads SQTIHQWPATLVQPVGSPLSLECTVEGTSNPNLYWYRQAAGRGLQLLFYSVGIGQISSEVPQNLSASRPQDRQFILSSKKLLLSDSGFYLCAWSPRAGTPIWYNEQFFGPGTRLTVL.

This clonotype was found many times. V is TRBV14 and J is TRBJ2-1; D unclear. V was cut by 3 bases and J by 10 bases, with 7 bases left in between. Germline V gives CDR1 SGHDN, CDR2 FVKESK. CDR3 length equals 11 residues. The CDR3 sequence is CASSHGGEQFF. CDR3 nucleotide sequence: TGTGCCAGCAGCCATGGCGGCGAGCAGTTCTTC.

The CDR3 DNA reads as TGCAGTGCTAGAGAACTGGGGACTAGCTCCCCGTCCAAAAACATTCAGTACTTC. This codes for CSARELGTSSPSKNIQYF. The genes are TRBV20-1 and TRBJ2-4; 9 nucleotides align to TRBD2. This CDR3 is built from 18 residues. Germline loops: CDR1 DFQATT, CDR2 SNEGSKA (reference sequence). Losses at the gene ends were 0 bases for V and 2 bases for J; bases not matched to a gene: 11.

This clonotype was seen a few times. The chain recombines TRBV7-9 with TRBJ2-3, with 8 positions matching TRBD2. V lost 4 bases to trimming and J lost 4 bases; unmatched junction nucleotides: 7. The CDR3 loop spans 15 amino acids. The germline V gene encodes CDR1 SEHNR and CDR2 FQNEAQ (reference sequence). The CDR3 loop reads CASSYRLAFSDTQYF. The CDR3 DNA reads as TGTGCCAGCAGCTATCGACTAGCGTTCTCAGATACGCAGTATTTT.

This clonotype has a count of ten or more. The genes are TRBV5-1 and TRBJ1-1; 7 bases match TRBD1. The germline V gene encodes CDR1 SGHRS and CDR2 YFSETQ. This CDR3 is 14 amino acids long. Unmatched junction bases numbered 3, after V lost 3 bases and J lost 1 base. DNA of the CDR3: TGCGCCAGCAGCTCACAGGGGTCGAACACTGAAGCTTTCTTT. It specifies CASSSQGSNTEAFF.

In nucleotides, the CDR3 is TGTGCCAGCAGCCGAGCAGGGGGAACCGGGGAGCTGTTTTTT. Protein product: CASSRAGGTGELFF. V and J are TRBV12-3 or TRBV12-4 and TRBJ2-2; TRBD1 matches 7 bases. The CDR3 contains 14 residues. With V trimmed by 6 bases and J by 5 bases, 6 bases remained unmatched.

In this sample, this clonotype turned up many times. The chain couples TRBV7-8 to TRBJ2-3, with D possibly being TRBD1 (5 bases). The germline V gene encodes CDR1 SGHVS and CDR2 FQNEAQ. Trimming took off 6 bases at V and 1 base at J, with 14 bases between the two ends. The CDR3 extends over 15 amino acids. CDR3 sequence (DNA): TGTGCCAGCAGAGAGGACACCGTCCGCACAGATACGCAGTATTTT. Translation gives CASREDTVRTDTQYF.

V gene TRBV20-1 combines with J gene TRBJ1-1, with TRBD1 matching 12 bases. Germline CDR1 DFQATT, CDR2 SNEGSKA (reference sequence). CDR3 length equals 16 residues. The V segment lost 4 bases and the J segment 0 bases; nucleotides outside the gene matches: 6. CDR3 DNA sequence: TGCAGTGCTACCGGGACAGGGGGCGTCTTGAACACTGAAGCTTTCTTT. It is translated as CSATGTGGVLNTEAFF.

This clonotype was seen ten or more times. The chain couples TRBV2 to TRBJ2-1, with 8 bases matching TRBD2. Germline CDR1 and CDR2: SNHLY and FYNNEI. The CDR3 spans 17 residues. V gave up 7 bases and J gave up 3 bases; unmatched junction bases: 14. The CDR3 loop is CASTSPGGGRDYNEQFF. The CDR3 nucleotides are TGTGCCAGCACCAGCCCGGGGGGGGGTAGAGACTACAATGAGCAGTTCTTC. The whole variable domain, remainder taken from reference TRBV2 and TRBJ2-1, is EPEVTQTPSHQVTQMGQEVILRCVPISNHLYFYWYRQILGQKVEFLVSFYNNEISEKSEIFDDQFSVERPDGSNFTLKIRSTKLEDSAMYFCASTSPGGGRDYNEQFFGPGTRLTVL.

This clonotype was seen many times. The chain recombines TRBV12-3 or TRBV12-4 with TRBJ2-3, with D perhaps matching TRBD2 (5 bases). The CDR3 length is 15 residues. V lost 4 bases, J lost 2 bases, and 13 bases lay in between. CDR3 in amino acids: CASSSRSGFTDTQYF. Written as DNA, the CDR3 is TGTGCCAGCAGTTCGAGGTCGGGGTTCACAGATACGCAGTATTTT.

The rearrangement links TRBV7-2 to TRBJ1-6; 7 bases map to TRBD1. The CDR3 covers 15 residues. Germline-derived CDR1 and CDR2 are SGHTA and FQGNSA. Trimming removed 4 bases from V and 9 bases from J; junction bases left unmatched: 9. CDR3 amino acids: CASSYRQGAGSPLHF. CDR3 DNA: TGTGCCAGCAGCTACCGACAGGGCGCGGGTTCACCCCTCCACTTT.